This TCR beta chain was found in a study of blood T cell repertoires in COVID-19. Study in general: COVID-19 samples, acute and convalescent, were from the United States, Italy and Spain.

Sequencing used immunoSEQ multiplex PCR; TCRdb keeps in-frame clones, though not all of them. The sample shows approximately 210,000 clones, more than 75% of them seen only once. Those enrolled, adults aged 18 to 89 years, came from 24 US areas. Donors were grouped by their self-reported clinical history. Trimming cost V 3 bases and J 9 bases; bases outside gene matches: 1. Germline CDR1 and CDR2: MDHEN and SYDVKM. The CDR3 spans 12 residues. This sequence joins TRBV28 and TRBJ2-1; TRBD1 matches 8 bases. Sequencing used PBMCs or T cells enriched from blood (not recorded which). This receptor was taken from a man aged 25 to 40 with acute COVID-19. In DNA form, the CDR3 reads TGTGCCAGCAGTTTCGACAGGGGTGAGCAGTTCTTC. Translation: CASSFDRGEQFF.